The 13 T cell receptor beta chains below were found in one sample sequenced in a study of OX40 agonist ivuxolimab in advanced cancers. Generated by immunoSEQ multiplex PCR, the TCRdb table keeps only in-frame clones and is missing some. The data hold about 73,000 clones, with about 89% observed a single time. The sequencing used CD4+ or CD8+ T cells sorted from blood, collected in a trial of the OX40 agonist ivuxolimab. Receptors originate from an adult with an advanced solid tumor such as melanoma, head and neck, liver or kidney cancer.

The chain links TRBV5-1 to TRBJ2-3; the D gene is possibly TRBD2 (5 bases). Germline V gene data show CDR1 as SGHRS and CDR2 as YFSETQ. This CDR3 comprises 16 residues. Trimming cost V 3 bases and J 0 bases, with 14 bases left between them. CDR3 region: CASSSGFRDSTDTQYF. CDR3 in DNA: TGCGCCAGCAGCTCGGGGTTCCGGGATAGCACAGATACGCAGTATTTT.

Concerning this clone: One end of the junction fails to match germline, which may point to a read error. V and J are TRBV7-2 and TRBJ2-7; D is possibly TRBD1 (6 bases). This CDR3 comprises 14 residues. Per the germline V gene, CDR1 is SGHTA and CDR2 is FQGNSA. The CDR3 bases are TGTGCCAGCAGCTTAGACAGGGCCTCCCACGAGCAGTACTTC. Amino acids: CASSLDRASHEQYF.

The rearrangement joins TRBV30 to TRBJ1-1; D may be TRBD1 (5 bases). This CDR3 is 14 amino acids long. Deletions cut 5 bases from V and 0 bases from J, with 13 bases between. Germline V CDR1 and CDR2: GTSNPN, SVGIG (reference sequence). The CDR3 sequence is CAWDGTALNTEAFF. The CDR3 DNA sequence: TGTGCCTGGGACGGGACGGCTTTGAACACTGAAGCTTTCTTT.

V and J are TRBV6-6 and TRBJ1-1, with D perhaps matching TRBD1 (6 bases). V dropped 6 bases and J dropped 1 base, with 12 bases sitting between them. The CDR3 has 14 residues. Looked up from germline, CDR1 is MNHNY and CDR2 is SVGAGI (reference sequence). In nucleotides, the CDR3 is TGTGCCAGCAGACGAACAGGGACGAACACTGAAGCTTTCTTT. Translation: CASRRTGTNTEAFF.

This sequence joins TRBV7-2 and TRBJ2-2; 10 nucleotides line up with TRBD2. The junction had 10 bases not matched to a gene; V was cut back by 2 bases and J by 4 bases. Germline assignment: CDR1 SGHTA and CDR2 FQGNSA. The CDR3 loop spans 18 amino acids. The CDR3 is CASSLYPAGGPGTGELFF. The CDR3 nucleotides are TGTGCCAGCAGCTTATACCCAGCGGGGGGGCCGGGCACCGGGGAGCTGTTTTTT.

The J gene is TRBJ2-7, the V gene TRBV18, with a possible D match to TRBD1 (5 bases). The germline V gene has CDR1 KGHSH and CDR2 LQKENI. The ends were cut back, 3 bases at V and 5 bases at J, with 14 bases in the middle. The CDR3 spans 14 residues. The DNA for the CDR3 is TGTGCCAGCTCACCGTCGCAGGGATCCCACGAGCAGTACTTC. Encoded protein: CASSPSQGSHEQYF.

The V call is TRBV2, the J call TRBJ1-1; tentatively, D is TRBD1 (6 bases). The CDR3 has 12 residues. Trimming took off 4 bases at V and 10 bases at J, with 13 bases between the two ends. Per the germline V gene, CDR1 is SNHLY and CDR2 is FYNNEI. The CDR3 nucleotides are TGTGCCAGCAGTGGCCAGGGGCCTCGAGCTTTCTTT. Residues: CASSGQGPRAFF.

This sequence joins TRBV4-3 and TRBJ2-2; weak D call: TRBD1 (6 bases). Trimming removed 3 bases at V and 0 bases at J, with 8 bases between. There are 15 residues in the CDR3. CDR1 and CDR2 (germline): LGHNA, YSLEER. The CDR3 bases are TGCGCCAGCAGCCATGGACAGCCGAACACCGGGGAGCTGTTTTTT. It yields the protein CASSHGQPNTGELFF.

This chain uses TRBV18 with TRBJ2-1; 9 positions agree with TRBD1. Looked up from germline, CDR1 is KGHSH and CDR2 is LQKENI. Trimming removed 2 bases from V and 6 bases from J; junction bases left unmatched: 5. This CDR3 contains 15 residues. The CDR3 DNA sequence: TGTGCCAGCTCACCATCAACAGGGGGCTCCAATGAGCAGTTCTTC. It encodes CASSPSTGGSNEQFF.

The V and J genes are TRBV7-6 and TRBJ2-5, with 8 bases lining up with TRBD2. Germline CDR1 is SGHVS and CDR2 is FNYEAQ. V shed 3 bases and J 1 base; nucleotides not matched to a gene: 1. The CDR3 loop spans 14 amino acids. CDR3 protein: CASSLGLVQETQYF. As DNA, the CDR3 is TGTGCCAGCAGCTTGGGACTAGTCCAAGAGACCCAGTACTTC.

The chain is built from TRBV18 and TRBJ2-7; the match to TRBD2 covers 11 bases. CDR3 length: 15 residues. Looked up from germline, CDR1 is KGHSH and CDR2 is LQKENI. V shed 4 bases and J 2 bases; nucleotides not matched to a gene: 4. The CDR3 nucleotides are TGTGCCAGCTCACAGGGACTAGCGGAAACCTACGAGCAGTACTTC. Translated: CASSQGLAETYEQYF.

This clone was recorded a few times. The chain couples TRBV7-9 to TRBJ1-3; 8 bases fit TRBD1. V dropped 2 bases and J dropped 0; count of bases not matched to a gene: 9. Germline V gene lookup returns CDR1 SEHNR and CDR2 FQNEAQ (reference sequence). CDR3 length: 18 amino acids. The CDR3 region is CASSLPRTGFSSGNTIYF. The DNA for the CDR3 is TGTGCCAGCAGCTTACCAAGGACAGGGTTTAGCTCTGGAAACACCATATATTTT.

The chain joins TRBV27 to TRBJ2-7; D might be TRBD1 (5 bases). V lost 4 bases to trimming and J lost 3 bases, with 13 bases between them. CDR1 MNHEY and CDR2 SMNVEV come from the germline V gene (reference sequence). This CDR3 has 14 residues. This chain's CDR3 is CASSSRTLVYEQYF. CDR3 bases: TGTGCCAGCAGTTCCCGGACACTTGTCTACGAGCAGTACTTC.